The rows below give T cell receptor beta chains drawn from one sample of a study of blood T cell repertoires in COVID-19. Profiled with immunoSEQ multiplex PCR; TCRdb holds only in-frame clones, not every one. The sample has about 210,000 clones; more than 75% are singletons. Sequenced input: PBMCs or T cells enriched from blood (not recorded which). These receptors all stem from a man aged 25 to 45 in a cohort exposed to, infected with or recovered from COVID-19 (not recorded which). CDR3s include the opening cysteine and the closing phenylalanine or tryptophan. Each record gives: D gene, J gene, V gene, clone size, CDR3 DNA, CDR3 protein. A D gene is named only where the DNA matches it firmly. Rows give clone size only sometimes, using once, few, many, or a class for an expanded clone.

.	TRBJ1-1	TRBV4-2	.	TGTGCCAGCAGCCAGCTCGATGGAAGGGGCACTGAAGCTTTCTTT	CASSQLDGRGTEAFF
.	TRBJ1-1	TRBV5-1	few	TGCGCCAGCAGCTTGGTACAGGGTACGAATGAAGCTTTCTTT	CASSLVQGTNEAFF
.	TRBJ1-1	TRBV5-1	.	TGCGCCAGCAGCGTGAGTGCGAACACTGAAGCTTTCTTT	CASSVSANTEAFF
.	TRBJ2-7	TRBV18	.	TGTGCCAGCTCACCACCCTGGGACACCTACGAGCAGTACTTC	CASSPPWDTYEQYF
TRBD1	TRBJ1-6	TRBV28	.	TGTGCCAGCAGACCTCCGGGACAGTATAATTCACCCCTCCACTTT	CASRPPGQYNSPLHF
TRBD1	TRBJ1-2	TRBV5-1	.	TGCGCCAGCAGCTGGACTCCCACAGGGGACACCAACTATGGCTACACCTTC	CASSWTPTGDTNYGYTF
TRBD1	TRBJ1-6	TRBV5-1	.	TGCGCCAGCAGCTTGTCAGGGACAGTTAGATCACCCCTCCACTTT	CASSLSGTVRSPLHF
TRBD2	TRBJ2-1	TRBV3-1/TRBV3-2	.	TGTGCCAGCAGCCTCGGGACTAGCGGGAGTCGGGATGAGCAGTTCTTC	CASSLGTSGSRDEQFF
TRBD1	TRBJ2-7	TRBV28	.	TGTGCCAGCAGTTTACGGACAGGGGGGAACGAGCAGTACTTC	CASSLRTGGNEQYF
TRBD1	TRBJ1-1	TRBV6-5	.	TGTGCCAGCAGCCCCCAGGGGGCGGCTGAAGCTTTCTTT	CASSPQGAAEAFF
TRBD2	TRBJ2-3	TRBV27	.	TGTGCCAGCAGTTTATGGCCTAGCGGGAGTACAGATACGCAGTATTTT	CASSLWPSGSTDTQYF
.	TRBJ2-2	TRBV11-3	.	TGTGCCAGCAGCGGGAATGGAGGGCCGGGTACCGGGGAGCTGTTTTTT	CASSGNGGPGTGELFF
.	TRBJ2-5	TRBV5-4	.	TGTGCCAGCAGCCCAACTAGTACGGAGACCCAGTACTTC	CASSPTSTETQYF
.	TRBJ1-5	TRBV19	.	TGTGCCAGTAGTCCTCAGGGGATGGGCAATCAGCCCCAGCATTTT	CASSPQGMGNQPQHF
.	TRBJ1-3	TRBV5-1	.	TGCGCCAGCAGCTTCGTGTCAGGGTCTGGAAACACCATATATTTT	CASSFVSGSGNTIYF